This TCR beta chain appears in the sequencing data of a study of T cells in women clearing cervical HPV infection. Study at large: For cases, blood was sampled a median roughly 150 days after lesion detection, interquartile range about 80 to 220 days.

The CDR3 covers 13 residues. Germline-derived CDR1 and CDR2 are GTSNPN and SVGIG (reference sequence). The trim removed 3 bases at V and 5 bases at J, leaving 4 bases unmatched. All participants had a single incident cervical HPV16 infection, and prevalent HPV16 infections were excluded. Sequencing was performed with immunoSEQ multiplex PCR; in TCRdb, only in-frame clones are kept and a portion is missing. Found here are 25,000 to 35,000 clones; the top ten clones hold 2.5% to 3.5%. Regarding this clone: Coverage ceases 3 residues before the CDR3 finishes, and the germline J gene fills in the end.

This chain joins TRBV30 and TRBJ1-5, with 7 bases aligning to TRBD1. The sample consisted of blood buffy coat. This TCR was recovered from a woman between 18 and 70 years old with a cervical HPV16 infection that either progressed to CIN3+ or cleared (not recorded which). The part of the CDR3 DNA that was read is TGTGCCTGGAGCCTTGGGACAGATCAGCCC. It yields the protein CAWSLGTDQP. The CDR3 reads in full as CAWSLGTDQPQHF.